This entry concerns a single T cell receptor (beta chain). Antigen unknown. A multiplex PCR was run with 60 Vbeta primers and 13 Jbeta primers. Using immunoSEQ multiplex PCR, the repertoire was profiled, and TCRdb retains in-frame clones only, with some absent. Of around 130,000 clones listed, 80% are singletons. This sample is drawn from a study of cytomegalovirus exposure and HLA in healthy donors. The V segment lost 6 bases and the J segment 2 bases; nucleotides outside the gene matches: 8. The CDR3 consists of 15 residues. Germline V gene lookup returns CDR1 MNHEY and CDR2 SMNVEV (reference sequence). Overall study results and limits: HLA allele associations emerged for 17,000 or so TCR beta sequences in a later analysis, at 0.05 false discovery rate.

This sequence was found in a man in his forties in good health and CMV-seronegative. The rearrangement links TRBV27 to TRBJ2-7; 9 bases match TRBD1. The sequenced sample was PBMCs. In DNA, the CDR3 is TGTGCCAGCAGGGAGCCGGGACAGGGAACCTACGAGCAGTACTTC. It yields the protein CASREPGQGTYEQYF.